This is a list of T cell receptor beta chains from one sample in a study of T cells in Graves' hyperthyroidism and ophthalmopathy. TCRdb called the multiplex PCR reads again in MiXCR, with one record for every CDR3 protein. The data show hundreds of thousands of distinct CDR3 sequences, with 11% to 15% seen just once and about 10% held by the top ten. The material sequenced was blood. The receptors were sampled from a young woman with Graves' hyperthyroidism. Each CDR3 is given without its conserved first and last residue. Some rows have no size entry. The others give once, few or many, or a class for an expanded clone.

v_call	j_call	clone_size	cdr3_aa
TRBV20-1	TRBJ1-2	few	SARDSGRYAWGYT
TRBV28	TRBJ1-6	many	ASSTPLGQTGKNRSPLH
TRBV15	TRBJ2-3	NA	ATSRAGVGQY
TRBV19	TRBJ1-5	NA	ASHITGDGGGQPQH
TRBV12-3/TRBV12-4	TRBJ2-2	many	ASRPAGGRPGELF
TRBV5-8	TRBJ1-6	few	ASSLTRYRDDNSPLH
TRBV6-1	TRBJ2-3	many	ASSQARTGGTTDTQY
TRBV3-1	TRBJ2-1	NA	ASSQGPQGDEQF
TRBV28	TRBJ2-7	few	ASSTLIMRGNYEQY
TRBV7-9	TRBJ1-2	many	ASSPAGLFSHGYT
TRBV28	TRBJ1-6	many	ASRGIGGYNSPLH
TRBV5-1	TRBJ1-5	NA	ASSLGVGSNQPQH
TRBV12-3/TRBV12-4	TRBJ1-5	many	ASSLRSGYELKPYSNQPQH
TRBV7-2	TRBJ1-2	many	ASSIPGQGLKGYGYT
TRBV20-1	TRBJ2-7	many	SARGLAGVEQY
TRBV10-3	TRBJ2-5	many	AISERGRETQY
TRBV28	TRBJ2-5	few	ASSYPSGRETQY
TRBV6-2/TRBV6-3	TRBJ2-5	many	ASSFKGTQY
TRBV18	TRBJ2-7	many	ASSPPSAGAYEQY
TRBV18	TRBJ2-1	many	ASSPPAGLNEQF
TRBV9	TRBJ2-1	few	ASSPTSGFNEQF
TRBV5-5	TRBJ2-3	once	ASSLGKTGRAQY
TRBV27	TRBJ1-1	few	ASSVQEPNTEAF
TRBV7-8	TRBJ2-1	NA	ASSLAVISLRI
TRBV20-1	TRBJ1-1	many	SASNPGQDTEAF
TRBV6-1	TRBJ2-5	few	ASSRDSQRVQTQY
TRBV28	TRBJ2-3	many	ASSPRRVTGSTDTQY
TRBV5-1	TRBJ2-1	few	ASSTGLAGGWGYNEQF
TRBV20-1	TRBJ2-5	many	SARVGTLQETQY
TRBV5-6	TRBJ2-7	many	ASSLEGDFYEQY
TRBV20-1	TRBJ2-1	NA	SAKTSGASGEQF
TRBV2	TRBJ1-1	many	ASSEARASQAF
TRBV19	TRBJ1-1	NA	ASRLGLAEAF
TRBV7-2	TRBJ1-5	many	ASSPRVDQPQH
TRBV27	TRBJ1-2	many	ASSLDRGNYGYT
TRBV30	TRBJ1-5	many	AWSVRPQREGGQPQH
TRBV28	TRBJ1-2	many	ASSSRVPLIHGYT
TRBV7-9	TRBJ1-2	NA	ASSPLTGGKDYGYT
TRBV7-2	TRBJ2-3	many	ASIFGGRPDTQY
TRBV12-3/TRBV12-4	TRBJ2-7	many	ASSPVSAHYEQY
TRBV7-9	TRBJ1-5	NA	ASSLAGGTGFNQPQH
TRBV3-1	TRBJ2-7	NA	ASSRVPGTTTNYEQY
TRBV12-3/TRBV12-4	TRBJ2-3	many	ASTAPATPVDTQY
TRBV5-1	TRBJ1-2	few	ASSLASRDYGYT
TRBV6-1	TRBJ2-7	NA	ASRVGQGEHEQY
TRBV24-1	TRBJ2-3	NA	ATSDSRFGVASSDTQY
TRBV7-9	TRBJ1-1	many	ASSQTMNLNTEAF
TRBV7-9	TRBJ2-5	NA	ASSLAHNRGETQY
TRBV20-1	TRBJ1-6	few	SARITPDIWGINSPLH
TRBV5-1	TRBJ2-1	few	ASSLVLRTSGSYNEQF
TRBV5-5	TRBJ2-6	NA	ASRLAGGANVLT
TRBV4-1	TRBJ2-2	NA	ASRDTRGKAGELF
TRBV27	TRBJ2-7	many	ASSMGASSYEQY
TRBV4-1	TRBJ1-6	few	ASSQVGRVSPLH